A single sample is the source of the 21 T cell receptor beta chains below, sequenced in a study of blood T cells in healthy people across ages. Next came a second PCR, run for about 6 to 11 cycles, which used a sample-barcoded 5' primer along with a J-beta primer mix. TCRdb independently ran MiXCR on the 5' RACE reads; one entry per CDR3 protein. The table lists more than 700,000 distinct CDR3 sequences, 46% of them singletons. Sequencing used blood. The receptors shown here come from an elderly man in good health.

V is TRBV7-3 and J is TRBJ1-1; no clear D. Looked up from germline, CDR1 is SGHTA and CDR2 is FQGTGA. The CDR3 contains 14 residues. V lost 5 bases to trimming and J lost 4 bases, with 14 bases between them. This CDR3 reads CASSASVGSTEAFF. Written as DNA, the CDR3 is TGTGCCAGCAGCGCTTCCGTGGGGAGCACTGAAGCTTTCTTT.

This clonotype was counted many times. The rearrangement joins TRBV7-9 to TRBJ1-2, with a possible D match to TRBD1 (5 bases). The CDR3 runs to 13 residues. Germline V gives CDR1 SEHNR, CDR2 FQNEAQ (reference sequence). V was shortened by 8 bases and J by 8 bases, with 18 bases between the two germline ends. CDR3 in amino acids: CASWDWTSLGYTF. The CDR3 bases are TGTGCCAGCTGGGACTGGACTTCTCTGGGCTACACCTTC.

The V and J genes are TRBV9 and TRBJ1-6; D is perhaps TRBD1 (5 bases). The V gene's germline CDR1 is SGDLS and CDR2 YYNGEE. The CDR3 has 19 amino acids. V gave up 0 bases and J gave up 1 base, with 17 bases separating them. The CDR3 DNA reads TGTGCCAGCAGCGTAGTAGGGAAGGGGAGGTGGTCCTATAATTCACCCCTCCACTTT. Amino acid sequence: CASSVVGKGRWSYNSPLHF.

This clonotype showed up many times. The rearrangement joins TRBV4-3 to TRBJ2-1; 12 bases are shared with TRBD2. Unmatched junction bases numbered 4, after V lost 1 base and J lost 9 bases. CDR1 is LGHNA and CDR2 is YSLEER in the germline V gene. The CDR3 runs to 15 residues. CDR3 amino acids: CASSQGLAGVCEQFF. The CDR3 nucleotides are TGCGCCAGCAGCCAAGGACTAGCGGGAGTTTGTGAGCAGTTCTTC.

The chain joins TRBV4-3 to TRBJ2-4, with 14 bases aligning to TRBD2. The closer fit of TRBJ2-7 to the DNA end suggests the J call may be wrong. The CDR3 totals 18 residues. Germline V gene data show CDR1 as LGHNA and CDR2 as YSLEER. This chain's CDR3 is CASSQALGTSGSHYEQYF. DNA for the CDR3: TGCGCCAGCAGCCAGGCACTAGGGACTAGCGGGAGCCATTACGAGCAGTACTTC.

This chain connects TRBV27 to TRBJ2-2; D remains ambiguous. The CDR3 runs to 12 residues. V was trimmed by 6 bases and J by 8 bases, leaving 10 bases between them. The germline gives CDR1 MNHEY, CDR2 SMNVEV (reference sequence). The CDR3, as DNA: TGTGCCAGCAGGAAGAACTCTGGGGAGCTGTTTTTT. This codes for CASRKNSGELFF.

The gene calls are TRBV7-2 and TRBJ2-1, with D possibly being TRBD1 or TRBD2 (5 bases each). From germline, CDR1 is SGHTA and CDR2 FQGNSA. The CDR3 covers 14 residues. The V gene lost 5 bases and the J gene lost 9 bases, with 17 bases spanning the gap. The CDR3 DNA reads TGTGCCAGCAGCCCCGGGACGGCGAATGCTGAGCAGTTCTTC. Amino acids: CASSPGTANAEQFF.

V and J are TRBV4-3 and TRBJ1-5; TRBD1 matches at 7 bases. Unmatched junction bases numbered 9, after V lost 2 bases and J lost 11 bases. Germline values: CDR1 LGHNA, CDR2 YSLEER. The CDR3 sequence is 14 residues long. CDR3 protein: CASSQRQGSRAQHF. The CDR3 region has the DNA TGCGCCAGCAGCCAACGACAGGGCTCTCGGGCCCAGCATTTT.

This clonotype was seen more than once but under ten times. This chain joins TRBV29-1 and TRBJ2-1; D remains ambiguous. V was clipped by 6 bases and J by 10 bases, with 13 bases between them. CDR3 length: 11 amino acids. Germline V gives CDR1 SQVTM, CDR2 ANQGSEA. This CDR3 reads CSVTMAREQFF. CDR3 bases: TGCAGCGTCACCATGGCTCGGGAGCAGTTCTTC.

The gene calls are TRBV10-3 and TRBJ1-1; D is unresolved. The CDR3 is made up of 15 amino acids. The V gene's germline CDR1 is ENHRY and CDR2 SYGVKD. With 3 bases removed from V and 1 base from J, the gap between germline ends came to 12 bases. This CDR3 reads CAISDGLSGNTEAFF. For the CDR3, the DNA is TGTGCCATCAGTGATGGCCTCTCGGGGAACACTGAAGCTTTCTTT.

The chain has TRBV29-1 and TRBJ2-3; 7 bases fit TRBD2. Germline assignment: CDR1 SQVTM and CDR2 ANQGSEA. The J segment lost 2 bases and the V segment lost 4 bases, leaving 6 bases of the junction unmatched. This CDR3 spans 14 amino acids. Here the CDR3 DNA reads TGCAGCGTTGGATTAGCGGGCCTCACAGATACGCAGTATTTT. It codes for CSVGLAGLTDTQYF.

This clonotype was observed a handful of times. This sequence joins TRBV29-1 and TRBJ1-2; perhaps TRBD1 as D (6 bases). The CDR3 runs 12 residues. CDR1 is SQVTM and CDR2 is ANQGSEA in the germline V gene. V lost 5 bases, J lost 5 bases, and 12 bases lay in between. This CDR3 reads CSVFSGQYGYTF. CDR3 coding DNA: TGCAGCGTTTTTTCTGGACAGTATGGCTACACCTTC.

Points on this clonotype: The junction shows a germline mismatch at one end, possibly a read error. The chain carries TRBV7-3 and TRBJ2-1, with 15 bases lining up with TRBD2. CDR3 size: 16 residues. CDR1 and CDR2 (germline): SGHTA, FQGTGA. CDR3 coding DNA: TGCGCCAGCAGCTTGGGGACTAGCGGGGGGTACAATGAGCAGTTCTTC. Translated: CASSLGTSGGYNEQFF.

This clonotype showed up many times. The chain has TRBV5-1 and TRBJ2-1; D could derive from TRBD1 or TRBD2 (6 bases each). V was clipped by 4 bases and J by 8 bases, with 22 bases between them. The CDR3 contains 16 residues. Looked up from germline, CDR1 is SGHRS and CDR2 is YFSETQ. The CDR3 sequence is CASSKGGAGPGDEQFF. The CDR3 nucleotides read TGCGCCAGCAGCAAGGGGGGTGCGGGACCTGGCGATGAGCAGTTCTTC.

The V call is TRBV6-2 or TRBV6-3, the J call TRBJ1-2, with D perhaps TRBD1 (6 bases). Germline V CDR1 and CDR2: MNHEY, SVGEGT. V dropped 10 bases and J dropped 0 bases, with 12 bases sitting between them. This CDR3 is built from 13 residues. CDR3 DNA sequence: TGTGCCAACCGCAGGGGACCTAACTATGGCTACACCTTC. As protein: CANRRGPNYGYTF.

This chain links TRBV6-2 or TRBV6-3 with TRBJ1-5, with D possibly TRBD1 on 5 matching bases. Trimming took 4 bases from V and 5 from J, leaving 15 bases between them. This CDR3 region has 15 residues. CDR1 is MNHEY, CDR2 SVGEGT, per germline. The CDR3 spells CASSSGVYRYQPQHF. CDR3 coding DNA: TGTGCCAGCAGTTCGGGGGTCTATCGATATCAGCCCCAGCATTTT.

The CDR3 DNA follows: TGCAGTGCTATAGACCCTACCAAAGGCTACACCTTC. Its protein is CSAIDPTKGYTF. The chain is built from TRBV20-1 and TRBJ1-2; D unclear. This CDR3 comprises 12 residues. Germline V CDR1 and CDR2: DFQATT, SNEGSKA (reference sequence). The V end was cut by 4 bases, the J end by 8 bases, with 14 bases between.

This clonotype was observed many times. V and J are TRBV28 and TRBJ2-1; TRBD2 matches 10 bases. Germline V CDR1 and CDR2: MDHEN, SYDVKM. This CDR3 is 16 amino acids long. Trimming at V came to 2 bases and at J to 8 bases, leaving 9 bases not matched to a gene. DNA of the CDR3: TGTGCCAGCAGTTTAATCAGGGCTAGCGGGAGATATGAGCAGTTCTTC. Translated, it gives CASSLIRASGRYEQFF.

This clonotype has just one count. The chain combines TRBV14 with TRBJ1-6; 8 positions match TRBD1. Looked up from germline, CDR1 is SGHDN and CDR2 is FVKESK. The CDR3 runs 15 residues. The V gene end was trimmed by 2 bases and the J gene end by 7 bases; junction bases not matched to a gene: 4. In DNA, the CDR3 is TGTGCCAGCAGCCAACAGTACAGGGGGAATTCACCCCTCCACTTT. It is translated as CASSQQYRGNSPLHF.

The V and J genes are TRBV29-1 and TRBJ2-1, with D maybe TRBD1 (6 bases). In germline, CDR1 is SQVTM, CDR2 ANQGSEA. This CDR3 comprises 13 residues. V lost 3 bases, J lost 4 bases, and 10 bases lay in between. This chain's CDR3 is CSVDRGLYNEQFF. CDR3 bases: TGCAGCGTTGACAGGGGTCTTTACAATGAGCAGTTCTTC.

The chain carries TRBV7-8 and TRBJ1-6, with 7 nucleotides matching TRBD1. Trimming cost V 1 base and J 8 bases; bases outside gene matches: 2. The germline V gene has CDR1 SGHVS and CDR2 FQNEAQ. The CDR3 covers 14 residues. The CDR3 is CASSLVQGDSPLHF. CDR3 nucleotides: TGTGCCAGCAGCTTAGTCCAGGGGGATTCACCCCTCCACTTT. Using reference TRBV7-8 and TRBJ1-6 for the parts outside the CDR3, the full variable domain is GAGVSQSPRYKVAKRGQDVALRCDPISGHVSLFWYQQALGQGPEFLTYFQNEAQLDKSGLPSDRFFAERPEGSVSTLKIQRTQQEDSAVYLCASSLVQGDSPLHFGNGTRLTVT.